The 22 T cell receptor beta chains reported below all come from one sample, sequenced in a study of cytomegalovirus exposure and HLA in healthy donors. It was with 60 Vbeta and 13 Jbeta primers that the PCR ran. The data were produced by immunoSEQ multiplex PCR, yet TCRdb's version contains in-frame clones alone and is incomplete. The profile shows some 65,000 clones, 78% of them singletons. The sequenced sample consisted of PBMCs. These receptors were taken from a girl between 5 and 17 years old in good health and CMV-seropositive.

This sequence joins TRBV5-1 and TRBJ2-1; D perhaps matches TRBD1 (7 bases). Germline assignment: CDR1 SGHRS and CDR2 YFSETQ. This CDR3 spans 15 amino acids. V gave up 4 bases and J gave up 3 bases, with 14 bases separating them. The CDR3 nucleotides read TGCGCCAGCAGCCTCCTCCAGGGGGGCTACAATGAGCAGTTCTTC. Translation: CASSLLQGGYNEQFF.

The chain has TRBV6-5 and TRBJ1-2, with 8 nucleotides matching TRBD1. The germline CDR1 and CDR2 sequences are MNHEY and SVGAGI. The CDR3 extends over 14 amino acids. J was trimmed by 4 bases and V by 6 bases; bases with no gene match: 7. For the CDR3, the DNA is TGTGCCAGCAGGCTACAGGGGGATGGCTATGGCTACACCTTC. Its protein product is CASRLQGDGYGYTF.

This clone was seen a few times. In DNA form, the CDR3 reads TGCGCCAGCAGCGACTTCCTGACGAACACTGAAGCTTTCTTT. Encoded protein: CASSDFLTNTEAFF. The J gene is TRBJ1-1, the V gene TRBV5-1; D call uncertain. This CDR3 is 14 amino acids long. The germline V gene encodes CDR1 SGHRS and CDR2 YFSETQ. V was cut by 4 bases and J by 1 base, with 11 bases left in between.

Here the CDR3 DNA reads TGTGCCAGCAGCTTGGCCCCCAATGACGGGAGGAGCTCCTACAATGAGCAGTTCTTC. Protein sequence: CASSLAPNDGRSSYNEQFF. V is TRBV5-4 and J is TRBJ2-1, with TRBD2 matching 7 bases. V was pared by 0 bases and J by 0 bases, with 12 bases of the junction left unmatched. The germline V gene has CDR1 SGHNT and CDR2 YYREEE (reference sequence). The CDR3 is made up of 19 amino acids. The complete variable domain, with remaining parts taken from reference TRBV5-4 and TRBJ2-1, reads ETGVTQSPTHLIKTRGQQVTLRCSSQSGHNTVSWYQQALGQGPQFIFQYYREEENGRGNFPPRFSGLQFPNYSSELNVNALELDDSALYLCASSLAPNDGRSSYNEQFFGPGTRLTVL.

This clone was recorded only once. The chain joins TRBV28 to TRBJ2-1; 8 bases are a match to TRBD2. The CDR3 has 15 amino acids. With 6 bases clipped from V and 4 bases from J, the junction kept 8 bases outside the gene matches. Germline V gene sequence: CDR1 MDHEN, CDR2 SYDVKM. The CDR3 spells CASSHSGKFYNEQFF. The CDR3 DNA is TGTGCCAGCAGCCATAGCGGGAAGTTTTACAATGAGCAGTTCTTC. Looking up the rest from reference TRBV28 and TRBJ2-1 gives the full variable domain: DVKVTQSSRYLVKRTGEKVFLECVQDMDHENMFWYRQDPGLGLRLIYFSYDVKMKEKGDIPEGYSVSREKKERFSLILESASTNQTSMYLCASSHSGKFYNEQFFGPGTRLTVL.

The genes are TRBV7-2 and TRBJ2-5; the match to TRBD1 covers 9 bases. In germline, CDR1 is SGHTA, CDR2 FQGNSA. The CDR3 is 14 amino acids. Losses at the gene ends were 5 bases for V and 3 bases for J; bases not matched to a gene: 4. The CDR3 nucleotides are TGTGCCAGCAGCCCCCGGACAGGGGAAGAGACCCAGTACTTC. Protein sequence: CASSPRTGEETQYF.

The CDR3 here is CASSDMGQRNSPLHF. In DNA, the CDR3 is TGTGCCAGCAGTGACATGGGACAGAGAAATTCACCCCTCCACTTT. V and J are TRBV25-1 and TRBJ1-6; 7 positions match TRBD1. CDR3 length: 15 residues. The V segment lost 3 bases and the J segment 7 bases; nucleotides outside the gene matches: 6. The V gene's germline CDR1 is MGHDK and CDR2 SYGVNS.

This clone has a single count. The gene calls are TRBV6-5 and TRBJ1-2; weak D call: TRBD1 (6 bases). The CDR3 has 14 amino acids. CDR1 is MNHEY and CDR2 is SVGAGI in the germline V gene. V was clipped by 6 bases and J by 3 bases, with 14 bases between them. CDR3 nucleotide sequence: TGTGCCAGCAGAATACCGGGACAATACTATGGCTACACCTTC. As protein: CASRIPGQYYGYTF.

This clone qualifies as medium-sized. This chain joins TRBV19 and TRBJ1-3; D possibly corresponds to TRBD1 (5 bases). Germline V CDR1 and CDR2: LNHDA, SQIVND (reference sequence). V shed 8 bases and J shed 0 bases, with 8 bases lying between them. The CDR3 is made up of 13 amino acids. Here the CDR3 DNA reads TGTGCCAGTCGACAGATCTCTGGAAACACCATATATTTT. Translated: CASRQISGNTIYF.

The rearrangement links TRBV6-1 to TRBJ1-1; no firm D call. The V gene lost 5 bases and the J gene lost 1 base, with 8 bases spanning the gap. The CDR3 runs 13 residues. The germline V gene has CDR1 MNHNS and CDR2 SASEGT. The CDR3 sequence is CASSSTRNTEAFF. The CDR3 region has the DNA TGTGCCAGCAGTTCTACCCGGAACACTGAAGCTTTCTTT.

CDR3 DNA sequence: TGTGCCAGCTCACCCCAGGGGGTTCCTACTGAAGCTTTCTTT. It is translated as CASSPQGVPTEAFF. The rearrangement links TRBV18 to TRBJ1-1; 7 bases align to TRBD1. The CDR3 covers 14 residues. The V and J ends lost 3 bases and 5 bases, in that order; junction bases with no gene match: 6. The germline V gene encodes CDR1 KGHSH and CDR2 LQKENI.

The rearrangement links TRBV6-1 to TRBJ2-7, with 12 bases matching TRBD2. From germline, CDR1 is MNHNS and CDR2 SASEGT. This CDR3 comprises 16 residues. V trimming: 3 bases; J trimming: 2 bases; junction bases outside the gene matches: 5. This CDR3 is CASSEGLAGTTYEQYF. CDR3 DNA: TGTGCCAGCAGTGAGGGACTAGCGGGCACGACCTACGAGCAGTACTTC.

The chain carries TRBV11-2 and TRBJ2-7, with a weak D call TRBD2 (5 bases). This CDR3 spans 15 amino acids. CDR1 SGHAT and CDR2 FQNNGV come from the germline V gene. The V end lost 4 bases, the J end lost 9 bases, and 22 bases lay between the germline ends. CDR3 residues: CASSSGPVVREGQYF. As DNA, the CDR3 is TGTGCCAGCAGCTCAGGACCCGTAGTCCGGGAAGGGCAGTACTTC. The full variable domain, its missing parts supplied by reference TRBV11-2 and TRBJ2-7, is EAGVAQSPRYKIIEKRQSVAFWCNPISGHATLYWYQQILGQGPKLLIQFQNNGVVDDSQLPKDRFSAERLKGVDSTLKIQPAKLEDSAVYLCASSSGPVVREGQYFGPGTRLTVT.

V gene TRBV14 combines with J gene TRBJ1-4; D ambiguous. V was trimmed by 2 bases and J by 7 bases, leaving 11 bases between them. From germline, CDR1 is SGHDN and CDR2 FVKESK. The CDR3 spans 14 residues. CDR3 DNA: TGTGCCAGCAGCCAAACCAGTCGCGGTGAAAAACTGTTTTTT. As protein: CASSQTSRGEKLFF. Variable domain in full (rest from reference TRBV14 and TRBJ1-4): EAGVTQFPSHSVIEKGQTVTLRCDPISGHDNLYWYRRVMGKEIKFLLHFVKESKQDESGMPNNRFLAERTGGTYSTLKVQPAELEDSGVYFCASSQTSRGEKLFFGSGTQLSVL.

The CDR3 protein is CASSHYGTGNYGYTF. CDR3 DNA sequence: TGTGCCAGCAGTCATTACGGGACAGGGAACTATGGCTACACCTTC. The chain uses TRBV6-5 and TRBJ1-2, with 9 bases identical to TRBD1. This CDR3 spans 15 amino acids. The trim removed 5 bases at V and 2 bases at J, leaving 6 bases unmatched. The germline V gene encodes CDR1 MNHEY and CDR2 SVGAGI.

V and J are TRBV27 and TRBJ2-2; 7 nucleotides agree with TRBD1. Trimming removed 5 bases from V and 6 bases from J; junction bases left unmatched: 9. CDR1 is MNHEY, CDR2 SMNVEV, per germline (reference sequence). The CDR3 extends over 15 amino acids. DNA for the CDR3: TGTGCCAGCAGTAAAAACAGGGGAAGCGCCGGGGAGCTGTTTTTT. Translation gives CASSKNRGSAGELFF.

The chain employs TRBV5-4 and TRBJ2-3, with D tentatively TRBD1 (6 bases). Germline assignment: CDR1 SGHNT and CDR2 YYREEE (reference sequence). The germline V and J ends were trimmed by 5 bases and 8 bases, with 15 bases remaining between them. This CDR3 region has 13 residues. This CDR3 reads CASRRYRDPTQYF. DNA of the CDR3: TGTGCCAGCAGGCGCTACAGGGACCCTACGCAGTATTTT.

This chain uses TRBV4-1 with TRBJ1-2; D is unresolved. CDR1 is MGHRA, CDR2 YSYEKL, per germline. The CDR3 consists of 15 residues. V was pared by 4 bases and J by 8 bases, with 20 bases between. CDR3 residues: CASSPQSEPVAGYTF. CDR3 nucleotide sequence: TGCGCCAGCAGCCCCCAATCAGAACCGGTAGCGGGCTACACCTTC.

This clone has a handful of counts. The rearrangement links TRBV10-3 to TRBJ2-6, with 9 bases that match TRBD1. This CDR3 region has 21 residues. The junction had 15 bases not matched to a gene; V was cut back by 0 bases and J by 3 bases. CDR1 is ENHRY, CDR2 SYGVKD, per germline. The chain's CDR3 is CAISESRGQGPLQGGANVLTF. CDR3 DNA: TGTGCCATCAGTGAGTCGCGGGGACAGGGTCCCCTCCAAGGTGGGGCCAACGTCCTGACTTTC.

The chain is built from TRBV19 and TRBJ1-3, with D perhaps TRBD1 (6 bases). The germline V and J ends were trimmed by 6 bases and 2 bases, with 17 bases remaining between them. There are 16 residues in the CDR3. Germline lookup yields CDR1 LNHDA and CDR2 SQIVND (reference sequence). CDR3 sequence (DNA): TGTGCCAGTAGACCCCCAGGGACAACTCCTGGAAACACCATATATTTT. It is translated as CASRPPGTTPGNTIYF.

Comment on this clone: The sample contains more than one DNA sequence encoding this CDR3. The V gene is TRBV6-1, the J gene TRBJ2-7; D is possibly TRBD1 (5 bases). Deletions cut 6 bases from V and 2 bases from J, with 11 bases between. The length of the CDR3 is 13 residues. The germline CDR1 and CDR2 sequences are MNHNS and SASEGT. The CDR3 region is CASSPTVTYEQYF. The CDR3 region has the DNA TGTGCCAGCAGCCCGACAGTAACCTACGAGCAGTACTTC.

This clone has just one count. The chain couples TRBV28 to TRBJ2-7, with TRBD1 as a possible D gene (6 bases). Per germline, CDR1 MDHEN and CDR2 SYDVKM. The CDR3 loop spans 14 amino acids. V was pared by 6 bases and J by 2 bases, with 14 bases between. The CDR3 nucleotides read TGTGCCAGCAGAACGACAGGCCTTACCTACGAGCAGTACTTC. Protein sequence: CASRTTGLTYEQYF.